This T cell receptor beta chain originates from a study of OX40 agonist ivuxolimab in advanced cancers. Study background: From about 23 to 85 years was the age range, with a mean of around 60 years, and about 83% were male.

Germline V lookup: CDR1 MNHEY, CDR2 SMNVEV (reference sequence). Trimming took off 0 bases at V and 5 bases at J, with 7 bases between the two ends. This CDR3 comprises 13 residues. Generated by immunoSEQ multiplex PCR, the TCRdb table keeps only in-frame clones and is missing some. The table has tens of thousands of clones, 89% seen once. The sample holds one count of this clone. The sequencing here drew on CD4+ or CD8+ T cells sorted from blood, taken in a trial of the OX40 agonist ivuxolimab. The genes are TRBV27 and TRBJ1-2; D uncertain. This sequence was found in an adult with an advanced solid tumor such as melanoma, head and neck, liver or kidney cancer. CDR3 in DNA: TGTGCCAGCAGTTTATCGGCCGGTTATGGCTACACCTTC. Encoded protein: CASSLSAGYGYTF.